This T cell receptor (beta chain) was profiled in a study of blood T cell repertoires in COVID-19. About the study: From the United States, Italy and Spain came samples of acute and convalescent COVID-19. PBMCs, B-cell-depleted T cells, or T cells provided the cDNA or gDNA that made up the material.

This clone was observed a few times. Under the authors' procedure: Reference gene primer amplification in the assay estimated nucleated cell counts. Here immunoSEQ multiplex PCR was the method, and the copy in TCRdb shows in-frame clones only, minus some. That table furnishes V, J and clone size, whereas the DNA furnished D and trimming. The sample has more than 110,000 clones, about 87% seen once; the top ten hold roughly two fifths. This CDR3 comprises 20 residues. V gave up 0 bases and J gave up 0 bases; unmatched junction bases: 17. Germline V gives CDR1 GTSNPN, CDR2 SVGIG (reference sequence). This TCR derives from a human donor in a cohort sampled during active COVID-19. Material for sequencing was peripheral blood. V usage is TRBV30 and J usage is TRBJ2-1; TRBD2 agrees at 7 bases. The CDR3, as DNA: TGTGCCTGGAGTGTAGGAGCGGCTAGCGGAAGAAGCTACTCCTACAATGAGCAGTTCTTC. Protein: CAWSVGAASGRSYSYNEQFF.